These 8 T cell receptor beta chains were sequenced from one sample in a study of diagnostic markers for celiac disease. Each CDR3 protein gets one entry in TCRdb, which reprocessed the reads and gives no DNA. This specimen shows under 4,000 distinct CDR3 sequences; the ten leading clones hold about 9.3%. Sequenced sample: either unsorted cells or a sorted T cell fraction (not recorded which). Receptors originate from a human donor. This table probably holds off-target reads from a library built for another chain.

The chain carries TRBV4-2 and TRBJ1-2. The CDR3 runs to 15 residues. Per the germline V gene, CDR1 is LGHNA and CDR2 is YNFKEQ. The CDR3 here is CASSPTPGGLYGYTF.

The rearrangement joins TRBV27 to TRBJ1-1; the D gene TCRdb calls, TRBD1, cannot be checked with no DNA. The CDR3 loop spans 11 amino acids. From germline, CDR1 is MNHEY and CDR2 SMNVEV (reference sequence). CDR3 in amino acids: CASSYGGEAFF.

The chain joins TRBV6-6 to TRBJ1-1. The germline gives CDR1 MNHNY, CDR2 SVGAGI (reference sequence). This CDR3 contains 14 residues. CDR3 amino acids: CASSYSPGGTEAFF.

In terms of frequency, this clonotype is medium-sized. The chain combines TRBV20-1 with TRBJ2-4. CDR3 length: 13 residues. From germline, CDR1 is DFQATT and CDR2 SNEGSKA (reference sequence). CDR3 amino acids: CSARSLAKNIQYF.

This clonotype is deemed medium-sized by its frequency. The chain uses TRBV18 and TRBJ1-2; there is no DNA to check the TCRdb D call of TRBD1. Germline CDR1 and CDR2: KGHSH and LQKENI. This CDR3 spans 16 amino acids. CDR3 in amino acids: CASSPDRAPTNYGYTF.

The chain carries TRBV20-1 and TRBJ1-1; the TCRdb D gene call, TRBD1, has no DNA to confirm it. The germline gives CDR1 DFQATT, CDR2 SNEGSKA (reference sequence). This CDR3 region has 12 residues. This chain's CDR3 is CSAPQGGSEAFF.

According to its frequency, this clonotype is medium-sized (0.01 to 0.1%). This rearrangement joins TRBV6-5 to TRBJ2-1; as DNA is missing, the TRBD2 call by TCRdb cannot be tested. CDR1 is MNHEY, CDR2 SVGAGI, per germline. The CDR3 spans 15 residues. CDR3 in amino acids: CASNQATSGAGQQFF.

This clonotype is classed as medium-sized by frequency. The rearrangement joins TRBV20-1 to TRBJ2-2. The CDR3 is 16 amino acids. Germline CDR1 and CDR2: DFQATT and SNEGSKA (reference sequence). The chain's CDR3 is CSATTERTENTGELFF.